Included here is one T cell receptor beta chain sequence, with context. The antigen is undetermined. The data derive from a study of siplizumab effects on memory and regulatory T cells. General study results and limits: Roughly 80-97% of proliferating CD4+ or CD8+ clones defied assignment to a naive or memory phenotype. Alloreactive sequences traceable to unstimulated CD4+ memory cells were significantly reduced by siplizumab.

V dropped 5 bases and J dropped 1 base, with 21 bases sitting between them. The CDR3 runs to 18 residues. Per the germline V gene, CDR1 is SEHNR and CDR2 is FQNEAQ (reference sequence). Clones were sequenced by immunoSEQ multiplex PCR, and TCRdb holds only the in-frame ones, with some missing. The sample yields 55,000 to 70,000 clones, approximately 93% seen once. V gene TRBV7-9 combines with J gene TRBJ2-1, with a possible D match to TRBD2 (6 bases). This sequence originates from a human donor in good health. Specimen: CD8+ T cells sorted from blood. CDR3 in DNA: TGTGCCAGCAGCCAGCCCCGATCCCCCCGGGAGTCCTACAATGAGCAGTTCTTC. Amino acids: CASSQPRSPRESYNEQFF.